The next 28 T cell receptor beta chains were all read from a single sample in a study of neurological immune-mediated disorders. Via MiXCR, TCRdb re-called the 5' RACE reads, giving one row per CDR3 protein. The sample includes 15,000 to 20,000 distinct CDR3 sequences, about 15% of them seen just once. Specimen: PBMCs. These receptors all come from a man in his 60s with HTLV-1-associated myelopathy (HAM/TSP).

This clonotype has at least ten counts. The J gene is TRBJ2-2, the V gene TRBV7-9; D gene unclear. The V end was cut by 0 bases, the J end by 5 bases, with 7 bases between. CDR3 length: 14 residues. Germline V gene sequence: CDR1 SEHNR, CDR2 FQNEAQ (reference sequence). CDR3 nucleotides: TGTGCCAGCAGCTTAGCGAAGACTACCGGGGAGCTGTTTTTT. Amino acid sequence: CASSLAKTTGELFF. Filled out from reference TRBV7-9 and TRBJ2-2, the complete variable domain reads DTGVSQNPRHKITKRGQNVTFRCDPISEHNRLYWYRQTLGQGPEFLTYFQNEAQLEKSRLLSDRFSAERPKGSFSTLEIQRTEQGDSAMYLCASSLAKTTGELFFGEGSRLTVL.

This clonotype was picked up many times. The chain has TRBV4-2 and TRBJ2-3; TRBD2 might be the D (6 bases). CDR1 LGHNA and CDR2 YNFKEQ come from the germline V gene. The CDR3 runs to 17 residues. V was trimmed by 0 bases and J by 3 bases, leaving 16 bases between them. This CDR3 reads CASSQDRSGQLTDTQYF. Here the CDR3 DNA reads TGTGCCAGCAGCCAAGATAGGAGCGGGCAATTGACAGATACGCAGTATTTT.

This clonotype was found many times. DNA for the CDR3: TGTGCCAGCAGTTACCCTACCGGGGCGACGGGTGGCTACACCTTC. It encodes CASSYPTGATGGYTF. This chain connects TRBV6-6 to TRBJ1-2; tentative D call: TRBD1 (5 bases). Germline-derived CDR1 and CDR2 are MNHNY and SVGAGI (reference sequence). Trimming took off 2 bases at V and 7 bases at J, with 17 bases between the two ends. The CDR3 consists of 15 residues.

This chain uses TRBV7-2 with TRBJ1-6; D is undetermined. This CDR3 has 13 amino acids. Trimming cost V 2 bases and J 14 bases, with 13 bases left between them. Germline V CDR1 and CDR2: SGHTA, FQGNSA. The CDR3: CASSLSYNSTLHF. As DNA, the CDR3 is TGTGCCAGCAGCTTATCCTATAATTCGACCCTCCACTTT. Looking up the rest from reference TRBV7-2 and TRBJ1-6 gives the full variable domain: GAGVSQSPSNKVTEKGKDVELRCDPISGHTALYWYRQSLGQGLEFLIYFQGNSAPDKSGLPSDRFSAERTGGSVSTLTIQRTQQEDSAVYLCASSLSYNSTLHFGNGTRLTVT.

As regards this clonotype: Just one base apart from a much larger clone, this may be a read error. The gene calls are TRBV20-1 and TRBJ2-7; perhaps TRBD2 as D (6 bases). The CDR3 is made up of 15 amino acids. V lost 7 bases to trimming and J lost 3 bases, with 22 bases between them. Germline values: CDR1 DFQATT, CDR2 SNEGSKA (reference sequence). The CDR3 DNA reads as TGCAGTGTAACCCCCGGTGGGCGGGGAGACTACGAGCAGTACTTC. It encodes CSVTPGGRGDYEQYF.

For this clonotype: An end of the junction does not agree with germline; a read error may underlie this. V gene TRBV5-1 combines with J gene TRBJ2-3, with 8 nucleotides matching TRBD2. The germline V gene encodes CDR1 SGHRS and CDR2 YFSETQ. The CDR3 is 15 amino acids. CDR3 coding DNA: TGCGCCAGCAGCCTGGGACTAGTGGGGGCGGATACACAGTATTTT. Its protein is CASSLGLVGADTQYF.

This clonotype appeared many times. This sequence joins TRBV5-6 and TRBJ2-7; D is undetermined. CDR1 is SGHDT, CDR2 YYEEEE, per germline. There are 13 residues in the CDR3. V lost 0 bases to trimming and J lost 3 bases, with 7 bases between them. The CDR3 DNA follows: TGTGCCAGCAGCTTGGTAGGCAGCTACGAGCAGTACTTC. Its protein is CASSLVGSYEQYF.

This clonotype was detected ten times or more. This chain links TRBV5-1 with TRBJ2-2; no definite D call. Germline-derived CDR1 and CDR2 are SGHRS and YFSETQ. This CDR3 has 15 residues. Trimming stripped 4 bases from V and 1 base from J, with 11 bases between. CDR3: CASSPGELNTGELFF. The CDR3 region has the DNA TGCGCCAGCAGCCCTGGAGAGTTGAACACCGGGGAGCTGTTTTTT.

This clonotype was detected ten times or more. This rearrangement joins TRBV7-9 to TRBJ1-4; D perhaps matches TRBD1 (6 bases). The CDR3 has 14 amino acids. V was cut by 3 bases and J by 6 bases, with 11 bases left in between. Germline V gene sequence: CDR1 SEHNR, CDR2 FQNEAQ (reference sequence). CDR3 DNA sequence: TGTGCCAGCAGCTTGACAGGAACCGATGAAAAACTGTTTTTT. Amino acid sequence: CASSLTGTDEKLFF.

In its sample, this clonotype is medium-sized. The rearrangement joins TRBV5-6 to TRBJ2-3, with no clear D. This CDR3 has 13 amino acids. Trimming removed 1 base from V and 2 bases from J, with 5 bases in between. Germline CDR1 reads SGHDT; CDR2 reads YYEEEE. The CDR3 loop is CASSLKHTDTQYF. In DNA form, the CDR3 reads TGTGCCAGCAGCTTGAAGCACACAGATACGCAGTATTTT.

This clonotype is medium-sized (0.01 to 0.1%). This chain links TRBV20-1 with TRBJ1-5, with D maybe TRBD1 (5 bases). The germline V gene encodes CDR1 DFQATT and CDR2 SNEGSKA (reference sequence). CDR3 length: 12 residues. The V end was cut by 7 bases, the J end by 7 bases, with 14 bases between. The CDR3 loop is CSVAGRDQPQHF. The CDR3 nucleotides read TGCAGTGTCGCGGGGCGTGACCAGCCCCAGCATTTT.

As regards this clonotype: The junction differs from germline at one of its ends, possibly a read error. This rearrangement joins TRBV12-5 to TRBJ1-1; 12 bases are a match to TRBD1. Germline CDR1 is LGHNT and CDR2 is FRNRAP. The CDR3 is made up of 16 amino acids. The CDR3: CDSGNGTGGSRSEAFF. The CDR3 DNA follows: TGTGATAGTGGAAACGGGACAGGGGGCTCCCGCTCTGAAGCTTTCTTT.

This clonotype was recorded at least ten times. The V and J genes are TRBV20-1 and TRBJ2-1, with unresolved D. Germline V gene lookup returns CDR1 DFQATT and CDR2 SNEGSKA (reference sequence). With 0 bases removed from V and 4 bases from J, the gap between germline ends came to 16 bases. This CDR3 comprises 16 residues. CDR3 residues: CSARDFRSGTYNEQFF. DNA of the CDR3: TGCAGTGCTAGAGATTTTCGGTCTGGAACTTACAATGAGCAGTTCTTC.

This clonotype was seen repeatedly, ten times or more. V usage is TRBV29-1 and J usage is TRBJ1-2; possible D gene TRBD1, 5 bases. Germline assignment: CDR1 SQVTM and CDR2 ANQGSEA. The germline V and J ends were trimmed by 7 bases and 8 bases, with 17 bases remaining between them. The CDR3 is 12 residues long. CDR3 DNA: TGCAGCGCTAAGGGACTCGGATTGGGCTACACCTTC. This sequence encodes CSAKGLGLGYTF.

This clonotype was observed many times. The genes are TRBV7-2 and TRBJ2-2, with 7 positions matching TRBD2. The CDR3 extends over 15 amino acids. Germline values: CDR1 SGHTA, CDR2 FQGNSA. With V trimmed by 5 bases and J by 4 bases, 7 bases remained unmatched. The CDR3 loop is CASSPSGAGTGELFF. The CDR3 coding sequence is TGTGCCAGCAGCCCGAGCGGGGCGGGCACCGGGGAGCTGTTTTTT.

The chain links TRBV20-1 to TRBJ2-1, with D possibly TRBD1 on 6 matching bases. V lost 5 bases and J 12 bases, leaving 23 bases between the germline ends. The CDR3 consists of 14 residues. Germline CDR1 DFQATT, CDR2 SNEGSKA (reference sequence). The CDR3 spells CSAATNLGGLGQFF. CDR3 coding DNA: TGCAGTGCTGCGACCAATCTAGGGGGTTTGGGGCAGTTCTTC.

This chain uses TRBV14 with TRBJ2-3, with 9 bases lining up with TRBD1. CDR3 length equals 19 residues. Germline CDR1 is SGHDN and CDR2 is FVKESK. Unmatched junction bases numbered 12, after V lost 2 bases and J lost 0 bases. CDR3 coding DNA: TGTGCCAGCAGCCAAACAGGGGGCATAGAGTTTAATAGCACAGATACGCAGTATTTT. It translates to CASSQTGGIEFNSTDTQYF.

In this sample, this clonotype turned up many times. The CDR3 sequence is CASGLVLRLGPMGAYEQYF. The CDR3 DNA is TGTGCTAGTGGTTTGGTATTGCGGCTCGGTCCTATGGGGGCCTACGAGCAGTACTTC. This rearrangement joins TRBV12-5 to TRBJ2-7, with D perhaps TRBD1 or TRBD2 (5 bases each). The germline V gene has CDR1 LGHNT and CDR2 FRNRAP. The length of the CDR3 is 19 residues. The V gene lost 0 bases and the J gene lost 2 bases, with 23 bases spanning the gap.

Ten or more counts support this clonotype. The chain has TRBV9 and TRBJ1-1, with 7 nucleotides matching TRBD1. V lost 2 bases and J lost 7; bases outside the gene matches: 5. The CDR3 runs to 13 residues. The germline CDR1 and CDR2 sequences are SGDLS and YYNGEE. Here the CDR3 reads CASSVQTGFEAFF. In DNA, the CDR3 is TGTGCCAGCAGCGTCCAGACAGGGTTTGAAGCTTTCTTT.

This clonotype was detected ten times or more. J is TRBJ1-3 and V is TRBV12-5; no clear D. V lost 1 base and J lost 0, with 7 bases in between. Germline V gene sequence: CDR1 LGHNT, CDR2 FRNRAP. CDR3 length: 15 amino acids. CDR3 bases: TGTGCTAGTGGTTTGGGCCTCTCCTCTGGAAACACCATATATTTT. Translating gives CASGLGLSSGNTIYF.

This clonotype was recorded at least ten times. The V call is TRBV28, the J call TRBJ2-1; D might be TRBD2 (6 bases). The CDR3 totals 15 residues. Germline CDR1 is MDHEN and CDR2 is SYDVKM. Trimming removed 2 bases at V and 7 bases at J, with 15 bases between. The CDR3 loop is CASSLPGLLNNEQFF. The CDR3 DNA sequence: TGTGCCAGCAGTTTACCGGGACTGCTCAATAATGAGCAGTTCTTC.

As to this clonotype: A single base separates this from a much larger clone, so it may be a read error. The chain employs TRBV11-2 and TRBJ2-3; TRBD2 matches 8 bases. CDR1 is SGHAT, CDR2 FQNNGV, per germline. This CDR3 contains 15 residues. V was pared by 11 bases and J by 3 bases, with 13 bases of the junction left unmatched. The CDR3 nucleotides are TGTGCCTCCCTTCCGAAGCGGGGGAGAACAGATACGCAGTATTTT. Translated: CASLPKRGRTDTQYF.

A word on this clonotype: One base away lies a much larger clone, so this may be a sequencing read error. J is TRBJ1-1 and V is TRBV29-1, with D tentatively TRBD1 (5 bases). Germline CDR1 SQVTM, CDR2 ANQGSEA. The CDR3 totals 13 residues. DNA of the CDR3: TGCAGCGTTGAAGGCAGGGCGCACACTGAAGTTTTCTTT. It encodes CSVEGRAHTEVFF. The full variable domain, rest sourced from reference TRBV29-1 and TRBJ1-1, is SAVISQKPSRDICQRGTSLTIQCQVDSQVTMMFWYRQQPGQSLTLIATANQGSEATYESGFVIDKFPISRPNLTFSTLTVSNMSPEDSSIYLCSVEGRAHTEVFFGQGTRLTVV.

This clonotype was seen ten or more times. The rearrangement links TRBV7-2 to TRBJ1-1; D possibly corresponds to TRBD1 (5 bases). Germline assignment: CDR1 SGHTA and CDR2 FQGNSA. With 2 bases removed from V and 6 bases from J, the gap between germline ends came to 16 bases. The CDR3 runs 15 residues. The CDR3 spells CASSLNPGRPAEAFF. The CDR3 coding sequence is TGTGCCAGCAGCTTAAATCCAGGGCGGCCGGCTGAAGCTTTCTTT.

At least ten counts were recorded for this clonotype. The chain combines TRBV3-1 with TRBJ2-2; D may be TRBD2 (5 bases). CDR1 is LGHDT and CDR2 is YNNKEL in the germline V gene (reference sequence). V lost 6 bases and J 7 bases, leaving 18 bases between the germline ends. This CDR3 comprises 15 residues. In nucleotides, the CDR3 is TGTGCCAGCAGAGAGGGCAGTCTCCGGGGCGGGGAGCTGTTTTTT. Its protein is CASREGSLRGGELFF.

Many counts were recorded for this clonotype. The chain employs TRBV3-1 and TRBJ2-2, with 9 bases lining up with TRBD2. After removal of 1 base from V and 7 bases from J, the junction contained 7 bases not matched to a gene. The germline gives CDR1 LGHDT, CDR2 YNNKEL (reference sequence). This CDR3 contains 16 residues. CDR3 amino acids: CASSQVGRGGHGELFF. CDR3 nucleotides: TGTGCCAGCAGCCAAGTCGGGCGGGGGGGCCACGGGGAGCTGTTTTTT. The variable domain in full, completed from reference TRBV3-1 and TRBJ2-2, reads DTAVSQTPKYLVTQMGNDKSIKCEQNLGHDTMYWYKQDSKKFLKIMFSYNNKELIINETVPNRFSPKSPDKAHLNLHINSLELGDSAVYFCASSQVGRGGHGELFFGEGSRLTVL.

This clonotype is labeled medium-sized (0.01 to 0.1%). This chain joins TRBV29-1 and TRBJ2-3, with 12 bases that match TRBD2. V gave up 6 bases and J gave up 2 bases; unmatched junction bases: 6. CDR3 size: 15 residues. CDR1 and CDR2 (germline): SQVTM, ANQGSEA. The CDR3 protein is CSVRGLAGITDTQYF. The CDR3 region has the DNA TGCAGCGTCAGAGGACTAGCGGGGATCACAGATACGCAGTATTTT.

The J gene is TRBJ2-7, the V gene TRBV6-5; a possible D gene is TRBD1 (5 bases). Trimming cost V 2 bases and J 0 bases, with 8 bases left between them. This CDR3 region has 14 residues. Germline V CDR1 and CDR2: MNHEY, SVGAGI. The CDR3 DNA sequence: TGTGCCAGCAGTTACGCAGACAGCTCCTACGAGCAGTACTTC. Amino acids: CASSYADSSYEQYF.